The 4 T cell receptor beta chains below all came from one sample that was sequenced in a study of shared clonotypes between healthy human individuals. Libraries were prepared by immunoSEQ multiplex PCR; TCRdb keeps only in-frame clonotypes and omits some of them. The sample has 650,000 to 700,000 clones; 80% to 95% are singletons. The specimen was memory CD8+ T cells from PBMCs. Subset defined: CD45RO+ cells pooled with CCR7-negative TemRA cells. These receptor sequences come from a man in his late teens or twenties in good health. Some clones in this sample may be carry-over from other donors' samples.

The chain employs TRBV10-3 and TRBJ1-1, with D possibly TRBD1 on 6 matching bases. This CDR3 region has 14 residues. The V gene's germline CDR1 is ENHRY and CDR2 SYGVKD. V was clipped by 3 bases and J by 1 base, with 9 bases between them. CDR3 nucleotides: TGTGCCATCAGTGAAGGGGGGGGGAACACTGAAGCTTTCTTT. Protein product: CAISEGGGNTEAFF.

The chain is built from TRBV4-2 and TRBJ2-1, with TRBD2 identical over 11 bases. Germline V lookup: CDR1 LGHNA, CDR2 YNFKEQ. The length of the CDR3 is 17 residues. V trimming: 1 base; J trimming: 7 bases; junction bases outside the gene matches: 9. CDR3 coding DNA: TGTGCCAGCAGCCAAGTCCCTAGCGGGAGGTTCGGGAATGAGCAGTTCTTC. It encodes CASSQVPSGRFGNEQFF.

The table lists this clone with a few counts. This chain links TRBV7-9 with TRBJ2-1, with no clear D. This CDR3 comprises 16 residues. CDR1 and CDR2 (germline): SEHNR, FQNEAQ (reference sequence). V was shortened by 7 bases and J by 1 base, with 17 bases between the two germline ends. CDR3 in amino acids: CASIQRSGNSYNEQFF. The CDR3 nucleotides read TGTGCCAGCATCCAGAGGTCCGGAAATTCCTACAATGAGCAGTTCTTC.

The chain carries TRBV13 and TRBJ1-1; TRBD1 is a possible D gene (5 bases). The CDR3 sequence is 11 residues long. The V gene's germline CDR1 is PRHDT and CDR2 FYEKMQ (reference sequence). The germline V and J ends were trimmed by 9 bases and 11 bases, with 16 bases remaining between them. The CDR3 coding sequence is TGTGCCAGTACAGATGGGAGGGGTGCTTTCTTT. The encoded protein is CASTDGRGAFF.